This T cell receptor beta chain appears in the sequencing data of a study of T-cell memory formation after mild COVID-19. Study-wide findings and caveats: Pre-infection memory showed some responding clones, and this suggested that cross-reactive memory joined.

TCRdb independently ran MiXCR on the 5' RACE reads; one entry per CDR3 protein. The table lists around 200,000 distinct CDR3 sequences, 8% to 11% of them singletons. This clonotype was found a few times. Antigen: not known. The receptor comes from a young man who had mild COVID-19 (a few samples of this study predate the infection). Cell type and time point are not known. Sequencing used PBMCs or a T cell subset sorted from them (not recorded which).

CDR3 protein: CASSLAVVGRTAIYEQYV. In DNA, the CDR3 is TGTGCCAGCAGCTTGGCGGTTGTGGGCCGAACTGCCATATACGAGCAGTACGTC. The J gene is TRBJ2-7, the V gene TRBV5-6; unclear D gene. Germline values: CDR1 SGHDT, CDR2 YYEEEE. Deletions cut 0 bases from V and 4 bases from J, with 23 bases between. There are 18 residues in the CDR3.